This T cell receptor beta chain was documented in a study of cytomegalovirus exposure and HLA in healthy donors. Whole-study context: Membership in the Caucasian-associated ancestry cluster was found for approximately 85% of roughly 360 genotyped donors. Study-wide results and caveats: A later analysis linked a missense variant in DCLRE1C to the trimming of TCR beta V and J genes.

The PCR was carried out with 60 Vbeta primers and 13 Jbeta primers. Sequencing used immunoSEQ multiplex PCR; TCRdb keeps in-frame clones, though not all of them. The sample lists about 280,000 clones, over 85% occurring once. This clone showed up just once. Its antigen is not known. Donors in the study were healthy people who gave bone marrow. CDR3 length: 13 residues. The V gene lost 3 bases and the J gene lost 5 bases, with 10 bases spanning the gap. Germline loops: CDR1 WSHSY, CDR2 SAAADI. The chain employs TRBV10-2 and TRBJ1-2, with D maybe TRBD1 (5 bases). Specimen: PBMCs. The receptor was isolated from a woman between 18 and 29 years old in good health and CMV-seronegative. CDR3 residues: CASSDQGGYGYTF. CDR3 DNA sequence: TGCGCCAGCAGTGACCAGGGCGGTTATGGCTACACCTTC.